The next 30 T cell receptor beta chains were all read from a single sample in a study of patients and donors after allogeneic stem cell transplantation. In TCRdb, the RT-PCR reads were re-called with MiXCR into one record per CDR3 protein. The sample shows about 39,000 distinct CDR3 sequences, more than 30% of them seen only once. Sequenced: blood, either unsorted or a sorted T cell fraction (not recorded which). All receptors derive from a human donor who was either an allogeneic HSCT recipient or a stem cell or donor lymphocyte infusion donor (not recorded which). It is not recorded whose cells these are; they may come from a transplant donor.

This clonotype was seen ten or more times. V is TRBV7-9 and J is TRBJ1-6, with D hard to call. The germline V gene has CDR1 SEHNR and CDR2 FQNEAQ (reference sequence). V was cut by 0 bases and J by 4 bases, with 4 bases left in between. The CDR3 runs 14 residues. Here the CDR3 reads CASSLAAYNSPLHF. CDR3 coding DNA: TGTGCCAGCAGCTTAGCGGCTTATAATTCACCCCTCCACTTT. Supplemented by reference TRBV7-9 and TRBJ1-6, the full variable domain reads DTGVSQNPRHKITKRGQNVTFRCDPISEHNRLYWYRQTLGQGPEFLTYFQNEAQLEKSRLLSDRFSAERPKGSFSTLEIQRTEQGDSAMYLCASSLAAYNSPLHFGNGTRLTVT.

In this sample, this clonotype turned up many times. CDR3 loop: CSVEDRYEAFF. The CDR3 DNA reads as TGCAGCGTTGAAGATCGGTATGAAGCTTTCTTT. The chain carries TRBV29-1 and TRBJ1-1, with D unresolved. Germline V gene lookup returns CDR1 SQVTM and CDR2 ANQGSEA. The germline V and J ends were trimmed by 0 bases and 7 bases, with 6 bases remaining between them. This CDR3 contains 11 residues.

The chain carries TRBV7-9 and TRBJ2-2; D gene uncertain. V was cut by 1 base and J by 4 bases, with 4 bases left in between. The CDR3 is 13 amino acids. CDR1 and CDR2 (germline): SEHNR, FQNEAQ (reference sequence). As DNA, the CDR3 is TGTGCCAGCAGCTTAGGGTTCACCGGGGAGCTGTTTTTT. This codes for CASSLGFTGELFF.

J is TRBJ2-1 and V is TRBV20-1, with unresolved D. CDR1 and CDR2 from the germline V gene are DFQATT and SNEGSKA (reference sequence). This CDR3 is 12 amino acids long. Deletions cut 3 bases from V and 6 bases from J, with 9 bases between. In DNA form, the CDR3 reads TGCAGTGCTAGGGGCCCCGTCAATGAGCAGTTCTTC. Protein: CSARGPVNEQFF.

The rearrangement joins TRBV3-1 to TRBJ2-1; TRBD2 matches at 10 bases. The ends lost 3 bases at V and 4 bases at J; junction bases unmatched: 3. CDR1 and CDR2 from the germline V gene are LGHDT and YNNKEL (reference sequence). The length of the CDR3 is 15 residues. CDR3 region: CASSHLAGVYNEQFF. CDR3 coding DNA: TGTGCCAGCAGCCACCTAGCGGGAGTATACAATGAGCAGTTCTTC.

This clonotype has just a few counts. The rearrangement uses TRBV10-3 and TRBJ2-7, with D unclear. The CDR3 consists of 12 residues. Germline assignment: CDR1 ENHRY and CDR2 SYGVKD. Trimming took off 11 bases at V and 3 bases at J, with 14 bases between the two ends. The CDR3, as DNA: TGTGCCTCCCGGACGGAATTCTACGAGCAGTACTTC. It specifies CASRTEFYEQYF.

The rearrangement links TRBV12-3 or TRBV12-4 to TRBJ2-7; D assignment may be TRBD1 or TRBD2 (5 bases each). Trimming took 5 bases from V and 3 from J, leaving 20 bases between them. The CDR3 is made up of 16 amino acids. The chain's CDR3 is CASSPDTIWGSYEQYF. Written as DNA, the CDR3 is TGTGCCAGCAGTCCCGACACGATCTGGGGGAGCTACGAGCAGTACTTC.

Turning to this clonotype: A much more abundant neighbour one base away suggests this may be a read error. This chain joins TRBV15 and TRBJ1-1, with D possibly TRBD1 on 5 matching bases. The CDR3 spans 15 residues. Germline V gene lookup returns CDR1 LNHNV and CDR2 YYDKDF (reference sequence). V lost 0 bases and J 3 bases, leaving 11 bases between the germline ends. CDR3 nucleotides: TGTGCCACCAGCAGAGATCAGGGAATGGACACTGAAGCTTTCTTT. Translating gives CATSRDQGMDTEAFF.

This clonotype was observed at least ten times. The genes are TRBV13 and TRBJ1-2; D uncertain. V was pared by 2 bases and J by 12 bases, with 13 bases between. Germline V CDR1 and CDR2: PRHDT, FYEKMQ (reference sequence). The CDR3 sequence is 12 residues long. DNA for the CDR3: TGTGCCAGCAGCTTAATGGGCGGGCGCGACACCTTC. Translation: CASSLMGGRDTF.

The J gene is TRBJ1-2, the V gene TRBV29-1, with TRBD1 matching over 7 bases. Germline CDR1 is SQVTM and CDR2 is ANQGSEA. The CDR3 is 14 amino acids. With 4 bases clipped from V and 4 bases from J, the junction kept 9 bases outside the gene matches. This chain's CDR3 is CSVAADRAFYGYTF. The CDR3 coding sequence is TGCAGCGTTGCCGCCGACAGGGCCTTCTATGGCTACACCTTC.

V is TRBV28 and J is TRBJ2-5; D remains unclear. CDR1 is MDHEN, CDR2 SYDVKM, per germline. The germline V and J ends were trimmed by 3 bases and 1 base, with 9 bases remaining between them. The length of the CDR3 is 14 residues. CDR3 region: CASSFLAGQETQYF. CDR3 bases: TGTGCCAGCAGTTTTTTGGCCGGCCAAGAGACCCAGTACTTC. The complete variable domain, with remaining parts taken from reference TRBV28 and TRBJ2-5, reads DVKVTQSSRYLVKRTGEKVFLECVQDMDHENMFWYRQDPGLGLRLIYFSYDVKMKEKGDIPEGYSVSREKKERFSLILESASTNQTSMYLCASSFLAGQETQYFGPGTRLLVL.

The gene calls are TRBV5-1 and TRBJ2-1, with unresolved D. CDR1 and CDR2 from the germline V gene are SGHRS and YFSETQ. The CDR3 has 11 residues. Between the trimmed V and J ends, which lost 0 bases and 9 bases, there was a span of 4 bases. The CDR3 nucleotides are TGCGCCAGCAGCTTGGTAGGTGAGCAGTTCTTC. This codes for CASSLVGEQFF. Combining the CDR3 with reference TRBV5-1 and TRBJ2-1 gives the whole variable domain KAGVTQTPRYLIKTRGQQVTLSCSPISGHRSVSWYQQTPGQGLQFLFEYFSETQRNKGNFPGRFSGRQFSNSRSEMNVSTLELGDSALYLCASSLVGEQFFGPGTRLTVL.

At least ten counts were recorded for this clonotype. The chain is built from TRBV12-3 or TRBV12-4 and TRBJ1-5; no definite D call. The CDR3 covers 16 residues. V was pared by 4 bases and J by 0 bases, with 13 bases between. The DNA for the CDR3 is TGTGCCAGCAGTTACCCTAGAGGGTATAGCAATCAGCCCCAGCATTTT. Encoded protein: CASSYPRGYSNQPQHF.

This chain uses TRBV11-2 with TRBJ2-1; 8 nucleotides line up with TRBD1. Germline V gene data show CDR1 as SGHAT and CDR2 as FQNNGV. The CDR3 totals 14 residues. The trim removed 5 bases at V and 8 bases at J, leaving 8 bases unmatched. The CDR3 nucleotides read TGTGCCAGCAGCCCACAGACAGGGGTCGATGAGCAGTTCTTC. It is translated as CASSPQTGVDEQFF.

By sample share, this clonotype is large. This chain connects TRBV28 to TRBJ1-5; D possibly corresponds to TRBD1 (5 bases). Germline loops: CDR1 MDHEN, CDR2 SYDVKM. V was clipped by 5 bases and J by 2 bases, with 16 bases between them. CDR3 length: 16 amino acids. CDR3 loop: CASSVIQETRNQPQHF. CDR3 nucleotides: TGTGCCAGCAGTGTAATACAGGAGACACGCAATCAGCCCCAGCATTTT.

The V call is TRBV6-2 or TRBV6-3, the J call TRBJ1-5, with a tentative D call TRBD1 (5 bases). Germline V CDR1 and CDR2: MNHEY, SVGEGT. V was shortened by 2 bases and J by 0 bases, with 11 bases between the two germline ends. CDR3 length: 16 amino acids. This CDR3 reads CASSYIQDYSNQPQHF. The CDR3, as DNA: TGTGCCAGCAGTTACATACAGGATTATAGCAATCAGCCCCAGCATTTT.

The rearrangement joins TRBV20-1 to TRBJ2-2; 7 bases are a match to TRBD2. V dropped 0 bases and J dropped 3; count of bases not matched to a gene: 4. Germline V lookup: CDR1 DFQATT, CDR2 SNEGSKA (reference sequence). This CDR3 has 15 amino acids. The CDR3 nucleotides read TGCAGTGCTAGAGAGCGGGAGTGGGACACCGGGGAGCTGTTTTTT. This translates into CSAREREWDTGELFF.

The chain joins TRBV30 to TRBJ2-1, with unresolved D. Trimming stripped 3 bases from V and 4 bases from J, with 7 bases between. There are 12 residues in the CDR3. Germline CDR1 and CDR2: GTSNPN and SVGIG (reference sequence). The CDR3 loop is CAWRSGYNEQFF. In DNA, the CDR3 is TGTGCCTGGAGGTCTGGATACAATGAGCAGTTCTTC.

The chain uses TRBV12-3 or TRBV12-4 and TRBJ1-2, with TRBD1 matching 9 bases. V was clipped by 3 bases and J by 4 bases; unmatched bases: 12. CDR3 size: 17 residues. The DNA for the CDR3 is TGTGCCAGCAGTTTGCGGGTATGGACAGGGGACGGCTATGGCTACACCTTC. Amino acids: CASSLRVWTGDGYGYTF.

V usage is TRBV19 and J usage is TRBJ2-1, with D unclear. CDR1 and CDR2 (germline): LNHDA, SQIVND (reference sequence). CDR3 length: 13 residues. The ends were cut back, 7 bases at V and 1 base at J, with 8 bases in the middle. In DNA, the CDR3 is TGTGCCAGTACGGGCAAGTCCTACAATGAGCAGTTCTTC. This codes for CASTGKSYNEQFF.

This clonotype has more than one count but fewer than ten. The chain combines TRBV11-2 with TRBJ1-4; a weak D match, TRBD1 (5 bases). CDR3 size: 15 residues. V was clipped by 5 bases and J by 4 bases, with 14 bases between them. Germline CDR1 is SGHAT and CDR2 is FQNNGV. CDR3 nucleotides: TGTGCCAGCAGCCCCGGGACGGCCGTTAATGAAAAACTGTTTTTT. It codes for CASSPGTAVNEKLFF.

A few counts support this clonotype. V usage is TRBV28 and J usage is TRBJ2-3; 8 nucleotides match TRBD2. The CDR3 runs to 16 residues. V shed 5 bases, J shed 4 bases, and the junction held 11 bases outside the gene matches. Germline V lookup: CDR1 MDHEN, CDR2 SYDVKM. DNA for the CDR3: TGTGCCAGCAGTCTCAACGTAGCGGGGTCGTCAGATACGCAGTATTTT. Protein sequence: CASSLNVAGSSDTQYF. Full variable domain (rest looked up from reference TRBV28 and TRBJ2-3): DVKVTQSSRYLVKRTGEKVFLECVQDMDHENMFWYRQDPGLGLRLIYFSYDVKMKEKGDIPEGYSVSREKKERFSLILESASTNQTSMYLCASSLNVAGSSDTQYFGPGTRLTVL.

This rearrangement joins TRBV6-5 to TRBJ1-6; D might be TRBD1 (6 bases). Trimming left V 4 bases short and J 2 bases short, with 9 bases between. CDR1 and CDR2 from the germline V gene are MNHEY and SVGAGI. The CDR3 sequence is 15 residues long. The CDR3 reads CASSSYRAYNSPLHF. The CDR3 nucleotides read TGTGCCAGCAGTTCGTACAGGGCCTATAATTCACCCCTCCACTTT.

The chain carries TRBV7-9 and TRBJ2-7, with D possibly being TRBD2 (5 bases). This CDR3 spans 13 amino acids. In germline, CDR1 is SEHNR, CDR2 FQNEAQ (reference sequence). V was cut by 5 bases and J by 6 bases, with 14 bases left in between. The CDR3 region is CASSPRLGGEQYF. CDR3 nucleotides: TGTGCCAGCAGCCCCCGGTTAGGAGGCGAGCAGTACTTC.

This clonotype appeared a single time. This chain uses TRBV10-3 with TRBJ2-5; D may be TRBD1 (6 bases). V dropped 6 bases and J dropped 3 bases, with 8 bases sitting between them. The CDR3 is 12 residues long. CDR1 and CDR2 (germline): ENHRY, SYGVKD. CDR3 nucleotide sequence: TGTGCCATCAGCACAGGGAAAGAGACCCAGTACTTC. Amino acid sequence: CAISTGKETQYF.

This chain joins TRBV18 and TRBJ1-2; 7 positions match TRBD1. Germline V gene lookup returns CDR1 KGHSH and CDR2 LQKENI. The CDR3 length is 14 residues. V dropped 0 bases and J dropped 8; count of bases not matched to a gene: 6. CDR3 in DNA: TGTGCCAGCTCACCACCCAGGGGGGTGAGAGGCTACACCTTC. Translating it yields CASSPPRGVRGYTF.

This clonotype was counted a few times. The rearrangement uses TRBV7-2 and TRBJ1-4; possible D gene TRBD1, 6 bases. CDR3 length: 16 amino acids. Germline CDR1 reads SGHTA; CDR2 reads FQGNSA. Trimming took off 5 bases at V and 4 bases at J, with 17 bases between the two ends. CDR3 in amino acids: CASSRTDGGYNEKLFF. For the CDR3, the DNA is TGTGCCAGCAGCCGGACAGACGGGGGGTATAATGAAAAACTGTTTTTT.

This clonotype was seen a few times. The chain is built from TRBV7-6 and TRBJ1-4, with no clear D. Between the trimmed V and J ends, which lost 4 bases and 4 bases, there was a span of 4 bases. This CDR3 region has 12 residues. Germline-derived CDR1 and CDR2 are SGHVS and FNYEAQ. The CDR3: CASSSVNEKLFF. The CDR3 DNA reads TGTGCCAGCAGCTCAGTTAATGAAAAACTGTTTTTT.

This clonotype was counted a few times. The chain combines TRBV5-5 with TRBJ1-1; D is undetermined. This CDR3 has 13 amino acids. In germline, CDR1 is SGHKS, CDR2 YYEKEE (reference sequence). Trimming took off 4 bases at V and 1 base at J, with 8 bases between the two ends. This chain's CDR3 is CASSGGGNTEAFF. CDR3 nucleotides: TGTGCCAGCAGCGGAGGTGGGAACACTGAAGCTTTCTTT.

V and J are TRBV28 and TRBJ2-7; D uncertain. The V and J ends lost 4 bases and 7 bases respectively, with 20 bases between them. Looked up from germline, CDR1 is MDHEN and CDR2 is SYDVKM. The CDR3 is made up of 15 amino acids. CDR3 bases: TGTGCCAGCAGTTGGCATTATGGGGTTTCCAGGGAGCAGTACTTC. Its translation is CASSWHYGVSREQYF.